This TCR beta chain was observed in a study of shared clonotypes between healthy human individuals. Study observations and caveats: Only blood was sampled; tissue repertoires likely differ.

Concerning this clone itself: Antigen specificity is unknown.

Assay execution proceeded at the deep level. The assay was immunoSEQ multiplex PCR, and TCRdb's table has in-frame clones only and misses some. The table lists about 2.4 million clones, 90% to 95% of them singletons. Adult donors, all healthy and HIV-negative, had no recent acute infections or vaccinations. CD4+ cell separation produced CD45RA+ naive and CD45RA-negative memory subsets. The CDR3 consists of 15 residues. From germline, CDR1 is SGHTA and CDR2 FQGTGA. With 5 bases removed from V and 0 bases from J, the gap between germline ends came to 13 bases. The clonotype originates from a man younger than 30 in good health. Some clones in this sample may be carry-over from other donors' samples. The sequenced material came from naive CD4+ T cells from PBMCs. Described subset: CD45RA+ positively selected. The chain couples TRBV7-3 to TRBJ1-1; a weak D match, TRBD1 (5 bases). This chain's CDR3 is CASSDTRTLNTEAFF. In nucleotides, the CDR3 is TGTGCCAGCAGCGATACTCGGACATTGAACACTGAAGCTTTCTTT.